This T cell receptor beta chain originates from a study of T cell repertoires in cytomegalovirus infection. The V end was cut by 0 bases, the J end by 5 bases, with 6 bases between. The CDR3 consists of 13 residues. Germline V CDR1 and CDR2: MGHRA, YSYEKL. TCRdb re-analysed the reads in MiXCR, keeping a single row per CDR3 protein. The sample shows 830,000 or so distinct CDR3 sequences, 32% of them seen only once. This clonotype appeared a few times. Its antigen is not known. The chain couples TRBV4-1 to TRBJ2-3; D not certain. The sample was cultured CD8+ T cells from PBMCs, taken from culture after CMV antigen stimulation. The receptor was derived from a human donor in good health (CMV status not recorded). Some clones in this sample may be carry-over from other donors' samples. CDR3 amino acids: CASSQELRDTQYF. As DNA, the CDR3 is TGCGCCAGCAGCCAAGAATTAAGAGATACGCAGTATTTT.